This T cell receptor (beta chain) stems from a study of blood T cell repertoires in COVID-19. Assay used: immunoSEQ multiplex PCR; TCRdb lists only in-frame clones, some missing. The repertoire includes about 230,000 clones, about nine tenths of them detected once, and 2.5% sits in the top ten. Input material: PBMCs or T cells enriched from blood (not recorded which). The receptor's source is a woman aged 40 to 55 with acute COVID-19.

CDR3 protein: CAWSTGETQYF. As DNA, the CDR3 is TGTGCCTGGAGTACAGGCGAGACCCAGTACTTC. This chain connects TRBV30 to TRBJ2-5; D possibly corresponds to TRBD1 (5 bases). With 2 bases removed from V and 5 bases from J, the gap between germline ends came to 6 bases. This CDR3 spans 11 amino acids. CDR1 GTSNPN and CDR2 SVGIG come from the germline V gene (reference sequence).